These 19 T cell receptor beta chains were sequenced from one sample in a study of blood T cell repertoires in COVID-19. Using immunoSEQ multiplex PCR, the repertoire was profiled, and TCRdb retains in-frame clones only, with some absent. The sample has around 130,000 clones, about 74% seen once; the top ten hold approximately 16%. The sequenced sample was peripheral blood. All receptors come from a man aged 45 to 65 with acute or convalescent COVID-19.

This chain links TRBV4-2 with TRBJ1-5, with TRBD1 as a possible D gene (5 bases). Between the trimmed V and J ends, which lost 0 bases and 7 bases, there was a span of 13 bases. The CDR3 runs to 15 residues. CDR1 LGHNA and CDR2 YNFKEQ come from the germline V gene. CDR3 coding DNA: TGTGCCAGCAGCCAAGATAGCCAGGGCGAACAGCCCCAGCATTTT. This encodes CASSQDSQGEQPQHF.

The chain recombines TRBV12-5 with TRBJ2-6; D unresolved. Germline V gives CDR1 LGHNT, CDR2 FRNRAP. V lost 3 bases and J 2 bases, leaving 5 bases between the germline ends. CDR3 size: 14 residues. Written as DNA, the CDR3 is TGTGCTAGTGGTTTAGCTCCTGGGGCCAACGTCCTGACTTTC. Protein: CASGLAPGANVLTF.

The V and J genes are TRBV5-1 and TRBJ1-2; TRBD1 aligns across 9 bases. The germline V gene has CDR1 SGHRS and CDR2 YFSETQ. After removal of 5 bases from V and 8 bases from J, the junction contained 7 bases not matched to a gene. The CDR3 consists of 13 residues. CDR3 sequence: CASSWTGASGYTF. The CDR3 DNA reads TGCGCCAGCAGTTGGACAGGGGCTTCGGGCTACACCTTC.

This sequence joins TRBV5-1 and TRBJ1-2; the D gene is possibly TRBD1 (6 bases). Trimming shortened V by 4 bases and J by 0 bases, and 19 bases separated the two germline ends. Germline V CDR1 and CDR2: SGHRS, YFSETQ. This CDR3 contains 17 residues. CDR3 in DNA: TGCGCCAGCAGCCCCCGGGACATTTTCAATTCTAACTATGGCTACACCTTC. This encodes CASSPRDIFNSNYGYTF.

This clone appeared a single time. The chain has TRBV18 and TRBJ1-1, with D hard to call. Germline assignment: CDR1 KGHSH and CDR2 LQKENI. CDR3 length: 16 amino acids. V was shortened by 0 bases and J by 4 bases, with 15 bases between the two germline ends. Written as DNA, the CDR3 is TGTGCCAGCTCACCACCAGGCGCGGCTCGTGGCACTGAAGCTTTCTTT. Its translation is CASSPPGAARGTEAFF.

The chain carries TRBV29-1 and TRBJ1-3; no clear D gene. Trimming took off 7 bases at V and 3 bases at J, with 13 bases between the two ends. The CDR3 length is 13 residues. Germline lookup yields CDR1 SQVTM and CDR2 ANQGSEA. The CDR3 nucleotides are TGCAGCGCCGAGGCGAACGTTGGAAACACCATATATTTT. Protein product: CSAEANVGNTIYF.

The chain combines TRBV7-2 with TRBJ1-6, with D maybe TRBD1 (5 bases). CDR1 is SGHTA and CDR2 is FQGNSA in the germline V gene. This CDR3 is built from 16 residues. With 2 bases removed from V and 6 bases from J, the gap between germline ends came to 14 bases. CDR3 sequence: CASSLRMGHINSPLHF. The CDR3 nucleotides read TGTGCCAGCAGCTTAAGGATGGGGCACATTAATTCACCCCTCCACTTT. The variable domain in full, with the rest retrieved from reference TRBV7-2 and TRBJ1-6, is GAGVSQSPSNKVTEKGKDVELRCDPISGHTALYWYRQSLGQGLEFLIYFQGNSAPDKSGLPSDRFSAERTGGSVSTLTIQRTQQEDSAVYLCASSLRMGHINSPLHFGNGTRLTVT.

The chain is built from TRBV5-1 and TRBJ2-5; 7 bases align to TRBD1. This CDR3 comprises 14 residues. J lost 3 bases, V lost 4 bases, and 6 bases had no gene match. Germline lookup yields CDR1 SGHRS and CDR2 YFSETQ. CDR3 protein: CASSEGDREETQYF. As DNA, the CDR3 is TGCGCCAGCAGCGAGGGCGACAGGGAAGAGACCCAGTACTTC. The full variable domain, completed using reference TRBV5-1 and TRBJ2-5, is KAGVTQTPRYLIKTRGQQVTLSCSPISGHRSVSWYQQTPGQGLQFLFEYFSETQRNKGNFPGRFSGRQFSNSRSEMNVSTLELGDSALYLCASSEGDREETQYFGPGTRLLVL.

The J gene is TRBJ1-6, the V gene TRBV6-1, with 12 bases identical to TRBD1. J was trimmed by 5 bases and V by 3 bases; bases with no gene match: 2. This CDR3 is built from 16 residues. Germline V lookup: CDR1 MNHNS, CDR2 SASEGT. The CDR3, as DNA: TGTGCCAGCAGTGAGGGGACAGGGGGCAATAATTCACCCCTCCACTTT. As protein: CASSEGTGGNNSPLHF.

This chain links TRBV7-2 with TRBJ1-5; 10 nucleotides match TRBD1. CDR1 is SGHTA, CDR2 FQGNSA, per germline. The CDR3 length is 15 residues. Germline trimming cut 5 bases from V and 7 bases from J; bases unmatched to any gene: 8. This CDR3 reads CASSLTGGIGQPQHF. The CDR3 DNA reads TGTGCCAGCAGCCTGACAGGGGGCATTGGGCAGCCCCAGCATTTT.

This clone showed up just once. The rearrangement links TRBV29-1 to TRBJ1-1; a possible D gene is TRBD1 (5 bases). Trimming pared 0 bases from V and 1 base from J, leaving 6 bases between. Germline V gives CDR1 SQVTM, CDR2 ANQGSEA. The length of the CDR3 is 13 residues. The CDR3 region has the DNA TGCAGCGTTGAAGATGACAGGAACACTGAAGCTTTCTTT. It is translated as CSVEDDRNTEAFF.

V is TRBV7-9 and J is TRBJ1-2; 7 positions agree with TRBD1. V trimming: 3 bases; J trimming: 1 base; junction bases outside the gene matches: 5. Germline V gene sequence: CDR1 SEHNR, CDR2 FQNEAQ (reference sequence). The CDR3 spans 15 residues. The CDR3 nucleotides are TGTGCCAGCAGCTTCACAGGGGTCAATAACTATGGCTACACCTTC. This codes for CASSFTGVNNYGYTF.

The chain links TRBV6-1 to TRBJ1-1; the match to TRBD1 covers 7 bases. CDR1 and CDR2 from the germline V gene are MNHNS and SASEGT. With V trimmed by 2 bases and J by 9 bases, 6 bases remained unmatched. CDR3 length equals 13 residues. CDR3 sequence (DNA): TGTGCCAGCAGTGAATTGGGACAGCAGAAAGCTTTCTTT. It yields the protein CASSELGQQKAFF.

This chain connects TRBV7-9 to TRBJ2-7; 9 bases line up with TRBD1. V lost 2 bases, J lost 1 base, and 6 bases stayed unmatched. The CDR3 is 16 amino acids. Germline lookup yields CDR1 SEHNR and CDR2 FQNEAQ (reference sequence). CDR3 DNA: TGTGCCAGCAGCTTACGGCCCGGGACAGGGTCCTACGAGCAGTACGTC. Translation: CASSLRPGTGSYEQYV.

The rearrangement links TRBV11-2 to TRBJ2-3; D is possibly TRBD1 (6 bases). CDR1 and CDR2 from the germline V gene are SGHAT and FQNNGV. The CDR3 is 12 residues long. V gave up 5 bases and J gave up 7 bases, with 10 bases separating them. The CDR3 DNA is TGTGCCAGCAGCCCCAGGGGTCATACGCAGTATTTT. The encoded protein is CASSPRGHTQYF. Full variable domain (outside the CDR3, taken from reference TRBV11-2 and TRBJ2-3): EAGVAQSPRYKIIEKRQSVAFWCNPISGHATLYWYQQILGQGPKLLIQFQNNGVVDDSQLPKDRFSAERLKGVDSTLKIQPAKLEDSAVYLCASSPRGHTQYFGPGTRLTVL.

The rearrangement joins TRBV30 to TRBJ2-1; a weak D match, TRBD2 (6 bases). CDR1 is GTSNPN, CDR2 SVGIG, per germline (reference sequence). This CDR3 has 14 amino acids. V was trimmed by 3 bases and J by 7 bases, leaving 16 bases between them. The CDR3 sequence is CAWRPLANRNEQFF. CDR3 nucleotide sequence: TGTGCCTGGAGGCCCCTAGCGAACAGGAATGAGCAGTTCTTC.

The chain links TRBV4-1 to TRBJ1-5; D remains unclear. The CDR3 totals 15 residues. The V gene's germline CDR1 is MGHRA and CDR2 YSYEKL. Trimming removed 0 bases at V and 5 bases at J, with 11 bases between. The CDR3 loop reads CASSQDEGRYQPQHF. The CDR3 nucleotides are TGCGCCAGCAGCCAAGATGAGGGAAGGTATCAGCCCCAGCATTTT.

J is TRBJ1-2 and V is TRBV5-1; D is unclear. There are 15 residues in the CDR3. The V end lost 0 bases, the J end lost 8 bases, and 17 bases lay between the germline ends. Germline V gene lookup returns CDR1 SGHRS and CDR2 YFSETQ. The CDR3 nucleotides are TGCGCCAGCAGCTTGGACGCAGGAATGGATGAAGGCTACACCTTC. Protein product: CASSLDAGMDEGYTF.

Here the CDR3 reads CASSRLVGEQFF. CDR3 in DNA: TGTGCCAGCAGCCGACTAGTCGGTGAGCAGTTCTTC. This chain connects TRBV7-2 to TRBJ2-1; D may be TRBD2 (6 bases). The germline V gene has CDR1 SGHTA and CDR2 FQGNSA. Trimming shortened V by 5 bases and J by 9 bases, and 11 bases separated the two germline ends. This CDR3 is 12 amino acids long.